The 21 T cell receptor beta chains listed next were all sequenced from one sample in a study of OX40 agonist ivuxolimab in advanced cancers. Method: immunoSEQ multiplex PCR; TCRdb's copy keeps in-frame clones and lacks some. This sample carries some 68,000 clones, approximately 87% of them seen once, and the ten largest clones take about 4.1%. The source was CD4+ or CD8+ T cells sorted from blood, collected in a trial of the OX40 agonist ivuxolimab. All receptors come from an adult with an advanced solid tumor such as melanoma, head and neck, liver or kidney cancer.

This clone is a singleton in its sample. CDR3 in amino acids: CSVEGGREWGETQYF. CDR3 bases: TGCAGCGTTGAAGGGGGCCGGGAGTGGGGTGAGACCCAGTACTTC. This chain links TRBV29-1 with TRBJ2-5; D possibly corresponds to TRBD2 (6 bases). Looked up from germline, CDR1 is SQVTM and CDR2 is ANQGSEA. The V and J ends lost 1 base and 5 bases respectively, with 17 bases between them. This CDR3 contains 15 residues.

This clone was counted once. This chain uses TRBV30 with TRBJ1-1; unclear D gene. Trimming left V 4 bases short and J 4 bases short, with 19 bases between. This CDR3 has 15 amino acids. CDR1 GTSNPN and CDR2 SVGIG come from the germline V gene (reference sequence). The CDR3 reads CAWTRYRKLGTEAFF. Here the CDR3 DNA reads TGTGCCTGGACCCGTTATCGTAAGTTAGGCACTGAAGCTTTCTTT.

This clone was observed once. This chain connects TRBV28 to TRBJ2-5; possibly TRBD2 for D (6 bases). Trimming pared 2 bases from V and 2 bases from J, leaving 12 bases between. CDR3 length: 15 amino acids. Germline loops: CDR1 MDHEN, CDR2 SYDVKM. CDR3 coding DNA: TGTGCCAGCAGTTTAGGGGGGAAAGTACAAGAGACCCAGTACTTC. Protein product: CASSLGGKVQETQYF.

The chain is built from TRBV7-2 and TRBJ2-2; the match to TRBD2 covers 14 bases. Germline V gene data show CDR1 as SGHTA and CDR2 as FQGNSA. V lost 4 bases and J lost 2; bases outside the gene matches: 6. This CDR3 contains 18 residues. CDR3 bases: TGTGCCAGCAGCTCACCGGGACTAGCGGGGGACAACACCGGGGAGCTGTTTTTT. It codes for CASSSPGLAGDNTGELFF.

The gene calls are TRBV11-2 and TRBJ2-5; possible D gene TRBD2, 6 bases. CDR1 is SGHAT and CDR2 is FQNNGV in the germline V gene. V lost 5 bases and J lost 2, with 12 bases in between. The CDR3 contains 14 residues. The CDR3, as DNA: TGTGCCAGCAGCCCCTTGGGGGGACAAGAGACCCAGTACTTC. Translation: CASSPLGGQETQYF.

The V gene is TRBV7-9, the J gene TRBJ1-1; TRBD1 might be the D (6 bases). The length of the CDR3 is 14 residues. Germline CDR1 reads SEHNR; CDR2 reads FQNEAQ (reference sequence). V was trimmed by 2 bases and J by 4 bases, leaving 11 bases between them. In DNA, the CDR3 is TGTGCCAGCAGCTTAAGTCAGGGGAGCACTGAAGCTTTCTTT. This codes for CASSLSQGSTEAFF. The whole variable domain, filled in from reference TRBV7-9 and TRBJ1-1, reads DTGVSQNPRHKITKRGQNVTFRCDPISEHNRLYWYRQTLGQGPEFLTYFQNEAQLEKSRLLSDRFSAERPKGSFSTLEIQRTEQGDSAMYLCASSLSQGSTEAFFGQGTRLTVV.

DNA of the CDR3: TGTGCCTGGAGTCGAGCATACGAGCAGTACTTC. As protein: CAWSRAYEQYF. This chain joins TRBV30 and TRBJ2-7; D gene unclear. The V gene's germline CDR1 is GTSNPN and CDR2 SVGIG (reference sequence). The CDR3 length is 11 residues. The ends were cut back, 2 bases at V and 4 bases at J, with 6 bases in the middle.

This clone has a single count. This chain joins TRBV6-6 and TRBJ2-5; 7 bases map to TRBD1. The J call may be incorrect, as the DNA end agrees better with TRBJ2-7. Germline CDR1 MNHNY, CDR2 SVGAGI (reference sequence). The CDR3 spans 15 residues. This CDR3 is CASSSTGDSSYEQYF. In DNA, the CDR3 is TGTGCCAGCAGCTCCACAGGGGATAGCTCCTACGAGCAGTACTTC.

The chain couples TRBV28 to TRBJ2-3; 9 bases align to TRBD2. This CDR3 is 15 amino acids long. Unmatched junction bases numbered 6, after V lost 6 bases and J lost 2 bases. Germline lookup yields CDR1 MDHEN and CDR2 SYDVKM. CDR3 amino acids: CASSLAGYDTDTQYF. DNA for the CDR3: TGTGCCAGCAGCCTAGCGGGATATGACACAGATACGCAGTATTTT.

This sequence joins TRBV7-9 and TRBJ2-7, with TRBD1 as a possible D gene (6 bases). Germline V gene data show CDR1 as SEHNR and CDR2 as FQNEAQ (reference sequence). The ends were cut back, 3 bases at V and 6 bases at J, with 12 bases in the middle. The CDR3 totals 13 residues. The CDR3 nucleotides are TGTGCCAGCAGCTTGGGGGACACCCCCGAGCAGTACTTC. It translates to CASSLGDTPEQYF. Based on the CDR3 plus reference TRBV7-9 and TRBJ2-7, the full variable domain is DTGVSQNPRHKITKRGQNVTFRCDPISEHNRLYWYRQTLGQGPEFLTYFQNEAQLEKSRLLSDRFSAERPKGSFSTLEIQRTEQGDSAMYLCASSLGDTPEQYFGPGTRLTVT.

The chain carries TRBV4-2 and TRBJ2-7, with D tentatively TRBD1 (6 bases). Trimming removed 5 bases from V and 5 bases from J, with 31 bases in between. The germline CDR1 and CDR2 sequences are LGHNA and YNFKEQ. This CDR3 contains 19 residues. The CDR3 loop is CASSCPSGGLWGLLNEQYF. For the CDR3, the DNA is TGTGCCAGCAGCTGCCCCTCAGGTGGCCTCTGGGGGCTGTTGAACGAGCAGTACTTC.

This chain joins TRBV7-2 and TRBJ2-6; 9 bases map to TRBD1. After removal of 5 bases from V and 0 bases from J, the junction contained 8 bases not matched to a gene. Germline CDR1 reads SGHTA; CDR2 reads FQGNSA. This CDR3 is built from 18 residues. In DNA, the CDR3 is TGTGCCAGCAGCCAGTCGGGACAGGGCCGCTCTGGGGCCAACGTCCTGACTTTC. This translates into CASSQSGQGRSGANVLTF.

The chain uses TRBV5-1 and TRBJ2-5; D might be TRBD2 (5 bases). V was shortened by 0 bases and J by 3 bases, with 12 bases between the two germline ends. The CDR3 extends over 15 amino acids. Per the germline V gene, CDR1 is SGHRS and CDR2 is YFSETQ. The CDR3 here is CASSLVLAGEETQYF. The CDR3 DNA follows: TGCGCCAGCAGCTTGGTCCTAGCAGGAGAAGAGACCCAGTACTTC.

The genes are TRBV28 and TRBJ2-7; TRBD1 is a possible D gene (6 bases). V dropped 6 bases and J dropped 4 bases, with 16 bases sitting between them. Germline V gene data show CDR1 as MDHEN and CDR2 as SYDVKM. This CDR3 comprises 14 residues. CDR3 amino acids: CASSSGQNTYEQYF. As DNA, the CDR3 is TGTGCCAGCAGCTCAGGACAGAACACATACGAGCAGTACTTC.

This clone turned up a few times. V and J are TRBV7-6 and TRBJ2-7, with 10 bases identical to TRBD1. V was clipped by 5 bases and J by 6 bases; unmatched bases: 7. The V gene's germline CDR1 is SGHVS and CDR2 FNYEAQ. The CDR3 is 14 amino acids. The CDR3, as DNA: TGTGCCAGCAGCAAGGAAGACAGGGGGCGCGAGCAGTACTTC. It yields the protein CASSKEDRGREQYF.

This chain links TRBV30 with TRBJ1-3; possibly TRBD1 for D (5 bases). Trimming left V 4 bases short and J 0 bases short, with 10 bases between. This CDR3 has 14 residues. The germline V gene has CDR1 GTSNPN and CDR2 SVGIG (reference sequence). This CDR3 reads CAWTGHPSGNTIYF. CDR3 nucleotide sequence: TGTGCCTGGACTGGACACCCCTCTGGAAACACCATATATTTT.

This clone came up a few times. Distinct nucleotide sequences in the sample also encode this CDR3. CDR3 amino acids: CASSLGVEQYF. DNA of the CDR3: TGTGCCAGCAGCTTAGGGGTCGAGCAGTACTTC. The rearrangement joins TRBV7-2 to TRBJ2-7; unclear D gene. Germline assignment: CDR1 SGHTA and CDR2 FQGNSA. Trimming took off 1 base at V and 6 bases at J, with 4 bases between the two ends. This CDR3 contains 11 residues. Using reference TRBV7-2 and TRBJ2-7 for the parts outside the CDR3, the full variable domain is GAGVSQSPSNKVTEKGKDVELRCDPISGHTALYWYRQSLGQGLEFLIYFQGNSAPDKSGLPSDRFSAERTGGSVSTLTIQRTQQEDSAVYLCASSLGVEQYFGPGTRLTVT.

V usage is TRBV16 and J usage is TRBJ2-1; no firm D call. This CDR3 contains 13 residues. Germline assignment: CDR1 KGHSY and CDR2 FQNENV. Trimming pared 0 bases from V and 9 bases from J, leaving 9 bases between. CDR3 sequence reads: CASSQSMVVEQFF. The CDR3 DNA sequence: TGTGCCAGCAGCCAATCCATGGTGGTTGAGCAGTTCTTC.

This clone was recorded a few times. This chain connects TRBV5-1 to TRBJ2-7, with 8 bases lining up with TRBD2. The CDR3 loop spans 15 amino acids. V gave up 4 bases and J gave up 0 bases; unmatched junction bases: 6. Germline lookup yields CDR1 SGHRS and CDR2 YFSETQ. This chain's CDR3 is CASSRERGPSYEQYF. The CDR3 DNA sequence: TGCGCCAGCAGCCGGGAGCGGGGGCCCTCCTACGAGCAGTACTTC.

CDR3 amino acids: CASSVSNYGYTF. The CDR3 coding sequence is TGTGCCAGCAGCGTCTCAAACTATGGCTACACCTTC. This sequence joins TRBV9 and TRBJ1-2; D is ambiguous. Germline CDR1 and CDR2: SGDLS and YYNGEE. The CDR3 is 12 amino acids. The germline V and J ends were trimmed by 2 bases and 2 bases, with 4 bases remaining between them.

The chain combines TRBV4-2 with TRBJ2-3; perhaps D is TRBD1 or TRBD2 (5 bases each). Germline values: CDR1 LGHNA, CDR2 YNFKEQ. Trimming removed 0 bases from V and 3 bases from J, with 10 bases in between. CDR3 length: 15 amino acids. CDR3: CASSQEGPNTDTQYF. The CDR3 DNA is TGTGCCAGCAGCCAAGAGGGACCTAATACAGATACGCAGTATTTT.